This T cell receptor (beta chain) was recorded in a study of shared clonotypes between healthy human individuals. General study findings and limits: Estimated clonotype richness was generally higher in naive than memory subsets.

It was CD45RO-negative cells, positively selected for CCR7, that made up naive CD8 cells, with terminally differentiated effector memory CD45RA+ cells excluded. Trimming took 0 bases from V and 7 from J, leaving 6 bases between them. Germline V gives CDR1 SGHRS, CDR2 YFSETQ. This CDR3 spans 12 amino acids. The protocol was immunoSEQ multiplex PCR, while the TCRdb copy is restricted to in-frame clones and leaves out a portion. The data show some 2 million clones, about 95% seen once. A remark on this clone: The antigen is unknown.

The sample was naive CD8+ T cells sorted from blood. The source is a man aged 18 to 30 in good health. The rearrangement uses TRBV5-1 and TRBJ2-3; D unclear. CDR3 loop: CASSLEYHTQYF. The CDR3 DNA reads TGCGCCAGCAGCTTGGAATACCATACGCAGTATTTT.